Included here is one T cell receptor (beta chain) sequence, with context. Looked up from germline, CDR1 is DFQATT and CDR2 is SNEGSKA (reference sequence). This CDR3 is built from 11 residues. This sample is part of a study of cytomegalovirus exposure and HLA in healthy donors. Primers: 60 Vbeta forward and 13 Jbeta reverse. Assay: immunoSEQ multiplex PCR; the TCRdb copy retains only in-frame clones and omits some. The data contain about 73,000 clones, 60% to 75% of them singletons. The sequence was obtained from a man in his 70s in good health and CMV-seronegative. The chain has TRBV20-1 and TRBJ2-5, with D possibly matching TRBD2 (6 bases). The DNA end favors TRBJ2-7, so the J call may be wrong. What was sequenced was PBMCs. The CDR3 DNA follows: TGCAGTGCCCCCCGGGGGTACGAGCAGTACTTC. This translates into CSAPRGYEQYF.